The clone carrying this TCR beta chain has a single count. No antigen is known for it. This record belongs to a study of T cell responses to AZD1222 COVID-19 vaccine. Whole-study context: Timing groups of about 4 and about 12 weeks for second doses were pooled. Findings of the study overall: Researchers report vaccine-associated CD4 TCRs spanning spike, with dominance at 160-218 and 743-854. Breadth and depth of Spike-specific TCRs rose after two AZD1222 doses. Only a handful of AZD1222 recipients, roughly six in all, had baseline seropositivity.

V was clipped by 8 bases and J by 2 bases, with 16 bases between them. The CDR3 has 15 amino acids. In germline, CDR1 is MNHEY, CDR2 SVGEGT. Some clones are missing from TCRdb's copy, which holds only in-frame ones; the method was immunoSEQ multiplex PCR. The data contain approximately 100,000 clones, 75% to 95% of them seen just once; the ten biggest clones take up about 50%. The sequencing here drew on peripheral blood, taken on day 0 of AZD1222 vaccination. The chain combines TRBV6-2 or TRBV6-3 with TRBJ2-1; D ambiguous. The receptor comes from an adult in good health. In DNA form, the CDR3 reads TGTGCCAGCCGTTCGGAGTCCCTCCCCTACAATGAGCAGTTCTTC. This sequence encodes CASRSESLPYNEQFF.